One sample yielded the 23 T cell receptor beta chains listed below, sequenced in a study of cytomegalovirus exposure and HLA in healthy donors. The PCR was carried out with 60 Vbeta primers and 13 Jbeta primers. Here immunoSEQ multiplex PCR was the method, and the copy in TCRdb shows in-frame clones only, minus some. The sample records roughly 180,000 clones, roughly 73% being singletons. The sequenced material came from PBMCs. These receptors came from a woman between 35 and 50 years old in good health and CMV-seropositive.

The chain couples TRBV7-8 to TRBJ2-1; possibly TRBD2 for D (5 bases). V was cut by 0 bases and J by 4 bases, with 10 bases left in between. The CDR3 runs to 15 residues. The germline V gene has CDR1 SGHVS and CDR2 FQNEAQ. For the CDR3, the DNA is TGTGCCAGCAGCTTAGCGGGAGTACCGTACAATGAGCAGTTCTTC. It specifies CASSLAGVPYNEQFF.

The chain has TRBV7-2 and TRBJ2-7; D uncertain. CDR1 is SGHTA and CDR2 is FQGNSA in the germline V gene. CDR3 length equals 13 residues. The V end was cut by 5 bases, the J end by 4 bases, with 12 bases between. This CDR3 is CASSARRKYEQYF. The CDR3 nucleotides are TGTGCCAGCAGCGCCCGTAGAAAGTACGAGCAGTACTTC.

This chain uses TRBV29-1 with TRBJ1-1; D not resolved. Germline loops: CDR1 SQVTM, CDR2 ANQGSEA. The length of the CDR3 is 13 residues. V gave up 1 base and J gave up 2 bases, with 8 bases separating them. CDR3 DNA sequence: TGCAGCGTTGAAGGGGCAGTTAACACTGAAGCTTTCTTT. It specifies CSVEGAVNTEAFF.

The V gene is TRBV19, the J gene TRBJ2-1; 9 bases line up with TRBD2. Per germline, CDR1 LNHDA and CDR2 SQIVND (reference sequence). Trimming at V came to 1 base and at J to 4 bases, leaving 17 bases not matched to a gene. This CDR3 is built from 20 residues. CDR3 loop: CASSIVVVAGDPSFYNEQFF. The CDR3 DNA reads as TGTGCCAGTAGTATAGTGGTAGTAGCGGGAGATCCATCATTTTACAATGAGCAGTTCTTC.

Only a few counts were recorded for this clone. The chain joins TRBV4-2 to TRBJ1-2; TRBD1 matches 10 bases. V gave up 2 bases and J gave up 8 bases; unmatched junction bases: 11. Germline V CDR1 and CDR2: LGHNA, YNFKEQ. This CDR3 has 16 residues. CDR3 in DNA: TGTGCCAGCAGCCAAATTCCTCCTGGGACAGGGGACGGCTACACCTTC. The encoded protein is CASSQIPPGTGDGYTF.

The gene calls are TRBV19 and TRBJ2-1; D is perhaps TRBD2 (5 bases). The germline V and J ends were trimmed by 6 bases and 14 bases, with 14 bases remaining between them. CDR1 and CDR2 (germline): LNHDA, SQIVND (reference sequence). There are 11 residues in the CDR3. In DNA form, the CDR3 reads TGTGCCAGTAGCACCATGGGAGTCGAGTTCTTC. Translating gives CASSTMGVEFF. Variable domain in full (rest from reference TRBV19 and TRBJ2-1): DGGITQSPKYLFRKEGQNVTLSCEQNLNHDAMYWYRQDPGQGLRLIYYSQIVNDFQKGDIAEGYSVSREKKESFPLTVTSAQKNPTAFYLCASSTMGVEFFGPGTRLTVL.

This clone has more than one count but fewer than ten. This sequence joins TRBV11-3 and TRBJ2-2, with 9 positions matching TRBD2. CDR3 length: 15 amino acids. Trimming took 5 bases from V and 3 from J; bases not matched to a gene: 4. Germline V gene lookup returns CDR1 SGHNT and CDR2 YENEEA. The CDR3 DNA reads as TGTGCCAGCAGCGTTAGCGGGAGCCACACCGGGGAGCTGTTTTTT. Translation: CASSVSGSHTGELFF.

V usage is TRBV30 and J usage is TRBJ2-7, with 7 nucleotides matching TRBD1. CDR3 length: 14 amino acids. The germline gives CDR1 GTSNPN, CDR2 SVGIG (reference sequence). Trimming took 5 bases from V and 2 from J; bases not matched to a gene: 9. The CDR3 spells CAWAEGQLTYEQYF. CDR3 nucleotide sequence: TGTGCCTGGGCCGAGGGACAGCTAACCTACGAGCAGTACTTC. Together with reference TRBV30 and TRBJ2-7, the CDR3 gives the full variable domain: SQTIHQWPATLVQPVGSPLSLECTVEGTSNPNLYWYRQAAGRGLQLLFYSVGIGQISSEVPQNLSASRPQDRQFILSSKKLLLSDSGFYLCAWAEGQLTYEQYFGPGTRLTVT.

This rearrangement joins TRBV28 to TRBJ2-7; weak D call: TRBD1 (6 bases). Germline values: CDR1 MDHEN, CDR2 SYDVKM. The length of the CDR3 is 13 residues. Trimming removed 8 bases at V and 3 bases at J, with 14 bases between. This chain's CDR3 is CASRPGHIYEQYF. The CDR3, as DNA: TGTGCCAGCCGCCCGGGACACATCTACGAGCAGTACTTC.

J is TRBJ1-1 and V is TRBV5-1; TRBD1 aligns across 7 bases. The CDR3 covers 16 residues. J lost 5 bases, V lost 2 bases, and 12 bases had no gene match. CDR1 is SGHRS and CDR2 is YFSETQ in the germline V gene. CDR3 loop: CASSFGPRGEKTEAFF. DNA of the CDR3: TGCGCCAGCAGCTTTGGGCCCAGGGGGGAAAAGACTGAAGCTTTCTTT. The variable domain in full, completed from reference TRBV5-1 and TRBJ1-1, reads KAGVTQTPRYLIKTRGQQVTLSCSPISGHRSVSWYQQTPGQGLQFLFEYFSETQRNKGNFPGRFSGRQFSNSRSEMNVSTLELGDSALYLCASSFGPRGEKTEAFFGQGTRLTVV.

The rearrangement links TRBV25-1 to TRBJ1-2; possible D gene TRBD1, 5 bases. Trimming took 0 bases from V and 3 from J, leaving 8 bases between them. CDR3 length equals 14 residues. Germline lookup yields CDR1 MGHDK and CDR2 SYGVNS. The CDR3 is CASSEYRVDYGYTF. The DNA for the CDR3 is TGTGCCAGCAGTGAATACAGGGTGGACTATGGCTACACCTTC.

The V and J genes are TRBV21-1 and TRBJ1-4. TRBV21-1 is listed as a pseudogene. The CDR3 totals 14 residues. The CDR3 bases are TGTGCCAGCAGCACGGGGTTACGGAATGAAAAACTGTTTTTT. Protein: CASSTGLRNEKLFF.

A note on this clone: This may arise from a read error, as a much more abundant clone is one base away. V is TRBV2 and J is TRBJ2-1, with D uncertain. The CDR3 extends over 14 amino acids. CDR1 is SNHLY, CDR2 FYNNEI, per germline. Trimming removed 1 base at V and 0 bases at J, with 4 bases between. The CDR3: CASSEGSSYNEQFF. The CDR3 nucleotides are TGTGCCAGCAGTGAAGGGAGCTCCTACAATGAGCAGTTCTTC. The full variable domain, with the rest looked up from reference TRBV2 and TRBJ2-1, is EPEVTQTPSHQVTQMGQEVILRCVPISNHLYFYWYRQILGQKVEFLVSFYNNEISEKSEIFDDQFSVERPDGSNFTLKIRSTKLEDSAMYFCASSEGSSYNEQFFGPGTRLTVL.

The sample holds one count of this clone. The V gene is TRBV28, the J gene TRBJ1-3; perhaps TRBD1 as D (5 bases). The CDR3 is 15 residues long. Germline lookup yields CDR1 MDHEN and CDR2 SYDVKM. Trimming removed 5 bases from V and 2 bases from J, with 13 bases in between. CDR3: CASSPGGGAGNTIYF. The CDR3 DNA is TGTGCCAGCAGTCCGGGGGGAGGGGCTGGAAACACCATATATTTT. The full variable domain, with the rest looked up from reference TRBV28 and TRBJ1-3, is DVKVTQSSRYLVKRTGEKVFLECVQDMDHENMFWYRQDPGLGLRLIYFSYDVKMKEKGDIPEGYSVSREKKERFSLILESASTNQTSMYLCASSPGGGAGNTIYFGEGSWLTVV.

This rearrangement joins TRBV11-2 to TRBJ1-2; TRBD1 matches 10 bases. The CDR3 extends over 15 amino acids. Germline V lookup: CDR1 SGHAT, CDR2 FQNNGV. Trimming at V came to 5 bases and at J to 2 bases, leaving 5 bases not matched to a gene. The CDR3 DNA sequence: TGTGCCAGCAGCAAGCGACAGGGGGCGAACTATGGCTACACCTTC. Translating it yields CASSKRQGANYGYTF.

The chain uses TRBV14 and TRBJ2-2; D might be TRBD2 (5 bases). The CDR3 spans 12 residues. V shed 4 bases and J shed 7 bases, with 7 bases lying between them. Germline CDR1 is SGHDN and CDR2 is FVKESK. The CDR3 loop reads CASSLGVGELFF. CDR3 sequence (DNA): TGTGCCAGCAGCCTCGGGGTCGGGGAGCTGTTTTTT.

The gene calls are TRBV7-2 and TRBJ2-1; D is perhaps TRBD2 (6 bases). Germline V CDR1 and CDR2: SGHTA, FQGNSA. Trimming cost V 5 bases and J 7 bases, with 9 bases left between them. The length of the CDR3 is 12 residues. The CDR3 coding sequence is TGTGCCAGCAGCCCCGGGACTAATGAGCAGTTCTTC. Translating gives CASSPGTNEQFF.

This chain links TRBV5-8 with TRBJ2-7; the D gene is possibly TRBD2 (5 bases). The CDR3 spans 14 residues. Germline lookup yields CDR1 SGHTS and CDR2 YDEGEE. Trimming pared 0 bases from V and 4 bases from J, leaving 11 bases between. The CDR3 DNA follows: TGTGCCAGCAGCTTGGGGACGGGAATGTACGAGCAGTACTTC. It specifies CASSLGTGMYEQYF.

The chain uses TRBV7-3 and TRBJ1-1; TRBD1 is a possible D gene (6 bases). The CDR3 is 14 residues long. V lost 1 base and J lost 3, with 9 bases in between. Per germline, CDR1 SGHTA and CDR2 FQGTGA. CDR3 in amino acids: CASSLMPGDTEAFF. The CDR3 bases are TGTGCCAGCAGCTTAATGCCAGGGGACACTGAAGCTTTCTTT. Supplemented by reference TRBV7-3 and TRBJ1-1, the full variable domain reads GAGVSQTPSNKVTEKGKYVELRCDPISGHTALYWYRQSLGQGPEFLIYFQGTGAADDSGLPNDRFFAVRPEGSVSTLKIQRTERGDSAVYLCASSLMPGDTEAFFGQGTRLTVV.

J is TRBJ2-7 and V is TRBV30; the D is unclear. The CDR3 runs 16 residues. CDR1 GTSNPN and CDR2 SVGIG come from the germline V gene (reference sequence). Trimming stripped 0 bases from V and 1 base from J, with 16 bases between. The CDR3 spells CAWSVRHRRKSYEQYF. In DNA, the CDR3 is TGTGCCTGGAGTGTGCGACACAGAAGGAAGTCCTACGAGCAGTACTTC.

The V call is TRBV7-8, the J call TRBJ1-1; no firm D call. The CDR3 is 15 residues long. CDR1 and CDR2 from the germline V gene are SGHVS and FQNEAQ. Trimming shortened V by 8 bases and J by 1 base, and 17 bases separated the two germline ends. The CDR3 spells CASSIAPHKNTEAFF. DNA for the CDR3: TGTGCCAGCTCCATTGCCCCACACAAGAACACTGAAGCTTTCTTT. Variable domain in full (rest from reference TRBV7-8 and TRBJ1-1): GAGVSQSPRYKVAKRGQDVALRCDPISGHVSLFWYQQALGQGPEFLTYFQNEAQLDKSGLPSDRFFAERPEGSVSTLKIQRTQQEDSAVYLCASSIAPHKNTEAFFGQGTRLTVV.

V usage is TRBV21-1 and J usage is TRBJ2-7; the D call in the table, TRBD1, was not verified against the DNA. TRBV21-1 is deemed a pseudogene. This CDR3 spans 17 amino acids. The CDR3 DNA reads TGTGCCAGCAGCAATTCCGGACAAGCAATGGAAACCTACGAGCAGTACTTC. Protein: CASSNSGQAMETYEQYF.

The V gene is TRBV2, the J gene TRBJ2-3, with 8 bases identical to TRBD2. The V and J ends lost 4 bases and 1 base, in that order; junction bases with no gene match: 4. The CDR3 sequence is 15 residues long. Germline CDR1 SNHLY, CDR2 FYNNEI. The CDR3: CASSGHGRGTDTQYF. In DNA form, the CDR3 reads TGTGCCAGCAGTGGTCACGGGAGGGGCACAGATACGCAGTATTTT.